Below, 18 T cell receptor beta chains from the same sample are listed, as sequenced in a study of blood T cell repertoires in COVID-19. Libraries were prepared by immunoSEQ multiplex PCR; TCRdb keeps only in-frame clonotypes and omits some of them. Here the sample spans under 300,000 clones, about 90% being singletons. Sequenced: PBMCs or T cells enriched from blood (not recorded which). The receptor set was obtained from a woman aged 18-29 years who had recovered from COVID-19.

The V call is TRBV5-8, the J call TRBJ1-5; TRBD1 agrees at 9 bases. The CDR3 extends over 15 amino acids. Germline loops: CDR1 SGHTS, CDR2 YDEGEE. J was trimmed by 1 base and V by 3 bases; bases with no gene match: 2. DNA of the CDR3: TGTGCCAGCAGCTCGGGGACAGGGAGCAATCAGCCCCAGCATTTT. This translates into CASSSGTGSNQPQHF.

V usage is TRBV11-2 and J usage is TRBJ2-3; 7 nucleotides agree with TRBD2. After removal of 1 base from V and 3 bases from J, the junction contained 7 bases not matched to a gene. CDR1 and CDR2 (germline): SGHAT, FQNNGV. The CDR3 runs 16 residues. The CDR3 coding sequence is TGTGCCAGCAGCTTAGGGGGCGGGGGATCGACAGATACGCAGTATTTT. This codes for CASSLGGGGSTDTQYF.

The CDR3 DNA is TGTGCCAGCAGCCAAGAGGGTATGGGGCTTCCCCGCGGGGGGGCAGATACGCAGTATTTT. Its translation is CASSQEGMGLPRGGADTQYF. The chain links TRBV4-2 to TRBJ2-3; 9 nucleotides line up with TRBD2. CDR1 and CDR2 (germline): LGHNA, YNFKEQ. J gave up 4 bases and V 0 bases, and 17 bases lay outside the gene matches. This CDR3 has 20 residues.

V and J are TRBV2 and TRBJ2-7, with D maybe TRBD2 (5 bases). Germline V gene sequence: CDR1 SNHLY, CDR2 FYNNEI. There are 15 residues in the CDR3. V lost 1 base, J lost 4 bases, and 14 bases lay in between. CDR3 in amino acids: CASSEERTSLYEQYF. The CDR3 nucleotides are TGTGCCAGCAGTGAAGAGCGGACCTCCTTGTACGAGCAGTACTTC.

The V and J genes are TRBV7-2 and TRBJ2-1; 14 nucleotides agree with TRBD2. In germline, CDR1 is SGHTA, CDR2 FQGNSA. The CDR3 sequence is 13 residues long. The V gene end was trimmed by 5 bases and the J gene end by 10 bases; junction bases not matched to a gene: 1. CDR3 sequence: CASSGLAGGEQFF. The CDR3 DNA is TGTGCCAGCAGCGGACTAGCGGGAGGAGAGCAGTTCTTC. Variable domain in full (rest from reference TRBV7-2 and TRBJ2-1): GAGVSQSPSNKVTEKGKDVELRCDPISGHTALYWYRQSLGQGLEFLIYFQGNSAPDKSGLPSDRFSAERTGGSVSTLTIQRTQQEDSAVYLCASSGLAGGEQFFGPGTRLTVL.

V is TRBV4-1 and J is TRBJ1-6, with D possibly TRBD1 on 6 matching bases. Germline CDR1 and CDR2: MGHRA and YSYEKL. V shed 7 bases and J shed 8 bases, with 15 bases lying between them. The CDR3 is 14 amino acids. The CDR3 DNA sequence: TGCGCCAGCAACCCAGGGGCCGGTCATTCACCCCTCCACTTT. Translated: CASNPGAGHSPLHF.

The CDR3 loop reads CASGPGLSTDTQYF. CDR3 DNA sequence: TGTGCTAGTGGCCCCGGACTATCCACAGATACGCAGTATTTT. The rearrangement links TRBV12-5 to TRBJ2-3; TRBD2 is a possible D gene (6 bases). Trimming pared 6 bases from V and 2 bases from J, leaving 12 bases between. The CDR3 loop spans 14 amino acids. The germline gives CDR1 LGHNT, CDR2 FRNRAP.

The V gene is TRBV27, the J gene TRBJ2-3; TRBD1 is a possible D gene (6 bases). The V end was cut by 5 bases, the J end by 3 bases, with 9 bases between. CDR1 is MNHEY and CDR2 is SMNVEV in the germline V gene (reference sequence). This CDR3 region has 13 residues. The CDR3 bases are TGTGCCAGCAGTATACAGGGAACAGATACGCAGTATTTT. Translated: CASSIQGTDTQYF.

V usage is TRBV2 and J usage is TRBJ1-5, with TRBD1 matching 8 bases. The ends lost 4 bases at V and 8 bases at J; junction bases unmatched: 22. CDR1 and CDR2 from the germline V gene are SNHLY and FYNNEI. The CDR3 loop spans 19 amino acids. The CDR3 reads CASSGAPDRADRDEEPQHF. CDR3 bases: TGTGCCAGCAGTGGAGCTCCGGACAGGGCGGACAGGGACGAGGAGCCCCAGCATTTT. The variable domain in full, completed from reference TRBV2 and TRBJ1-5, reads EPEVTQTPSHQVTQMGQEVILRCVPISNHLYFYWYRQILGQKVEFLVSFYNNEISEKSEIFDDQFSVERPDGSNFTLKIRSTKLEDSAMYFCASSGAPDRADRDEEPQHFGDGTRLSIL.

The rearrangement uses TRBV12-3 or TRBV12-4 and TRBJ1-1; TRBD1 agrees at 7 bases. The junction had 2 bases not matched to a gene; V was cut back by 6 bases and J by 4 bases. The CDR3 is 12 residues long. The CDR3 loop reads CASSQGVTEAFF. In DNA, the CDR3 is TGTGCCAGCAGCCAGGGGGTCACTGAAGCTTTCTTT.

V is TRBV19 and J is TRBJ1-1; D is perhaps TRBD1 (6 bases). The CDR3 covers 13 residues. Germline V CDR1 and CDR2: LNHDA, SQIVND (reference sequence). V was cut by 6 bases and J by 7 bases, with 15 bases left in between. Here the CDR3 DNA reads TGTGCCAGTAGCCCAGGGGCGGGTATTGAAGCTTTCTTT. Its translation is CASSPGAGIEAFF.

V usage is TRBV21-1 and J usage is TRBJ2-7; TRBD2 was called by the table and not checked on the DNA. TRBV21-1 is a pseudogene. The CDR3 extends over 14 amino acids. CDR3 amino acids: CASTTGGFSYEQYF. CDR3 sequence (DNA): TGTGCCAGCACCACGGGGGGTTTTTCCTACGAGCAGTACTTC.

This chain links TRBV28 with TRBJ2-1, with 7 bases that match TRBD1. The V segment lost 2 bases and the J segment 6 bases; nucleotides outside the gene matches: 13. In germline, CDR1 is MDHEN, CDR2 SYDVKM. The CDR3 sequence is 17 residues long. The CDR3 reads CASSLNGQAAVGNEQFF. CDR3 nucleotides: TGTGCCAGCAGTTTAAATGGACAGGCGGCGGTGGGCAATGAGCAGTTCTTC.

Of note for this clone: Different DNA sequences within this sample yield the same CDR3. J is TRBJ2-7 and V is TRBV28; 10 nucleotides match TRBD1. The ends lost 4 bases at V and 2 bases at J; junction bases unmatched: 2. CDR1 and CDR2 from the germline V gene are MDHEN and SYDVKM. This CDR3 has 14 residues. The CDR3 region has the DNA TGTGCCAGCAGTTCCGGGACAGGGGCCTACGAGCAGTACTTC. This encodes CASSSGTGAYEQYF.

This chain uses TRBV9 with TRBJ2-7; 9 positions agree with TRBD2. The CDR3 covers 16 residues. The V and J ends lost 1 base and 4 bases, in that order; junction bases with no gene match: 9. Germline V gene data show CDR1 as SGDLS and CDR2 as YYNGEE. The CDR3 DNA is TGTGCCAGCAGCGTAATGGCGGGAGGGCCGGGTTACGAGCAGTACTTC. Protein product: CASSVMAGGPGYEQYF.

The chain joins TRBV6-4 to TRBJ1-2; D call uncertain. From germline, CDR1 is MRHNA and CDR2 SNTAGT. The ends were cut back, 0 bases at V and 8 bases at J, with 13 bases in the middle. The CDR3 covers 14 residues. For the CDR3, the DNA is TGTGCCAGCAGTGACTCTAAGGGAGTGGGAGGCTACACCTTC. Protein sequence: CASSDSKGVGGYTF.

V is TRBV7-3 and J is TRBJ2-3; 7 nucleotides agree with TRBD2. CDR3 length: 14 amino acids. The germline gives CDR1 SGHTA, CDR2 FQGTGA. Unmatched junction bases numbered 15, after V lost 4 bases and J lost 14 bases. CDR3 nucleotides: TGTGCCAGCAGCTCCGAGCTTATTGCGGGAGAAGTGTATTTT. Encoded protein: CASSSELIAGEVYF.

This sequence joins TRBV27 and TRBJ2-7; 9 bases map to TRBD2. V was pared by 4 bases and J by 4 bases, with 8 bases of the junction left unmatched. The CDR3 runs 15 residues. Germline lookup yields CDR1 MNHEY and CDR2 SMNVEV (reference sequence). The CDR3 sequence: CASSSLAGVKYEQYF. DNA for the CDR3: TGTGCCAGCAGTTCCTTAGCGGGAGTAAAGTACGAGCAGTACTTC.